This T cell receptor (beta chain) was documented in a study of T cells after yellow fever vaccination. Study summary: SMART-Seq v4 Ultra Low Input handled preparation of low-cell-number fractions. Study-wide results and caveats: Once the booster was given, most primary-vaccination clones reappeared, at over 95% for CD4 and approximately 88% for CD8.

There are many counts of this clonotype. Its antigen is undetermined. With 8 bases removed from V and 1 base from J, the gap between germline ends came to 8 bases. Germline V gene sequence: CDR1 DFQATT, CDR2 SNEGSKA (reference sequence). The CDR3 runs to 12 residues. 5'RACE template switching generated TCR cDNA, adding a universal primer site and UMIs. TCRdb ran MiXCR on the 5' RACE reads and lists one entry per CDR3 protein. Of around 65,000 distinct CDR3 sequences in the sample, approximately 5% are singletons; the top ten hold roughly 2%. The origin of this receptor is a man younger than 35 who received the YFV17D yellow fever vaccine. V is TRBV20-1 and J is TRBJ2-2; no firm D call. Sequenced here: CD4+ T cells sorted from PBMCs, sampled roughly 15 days after the first yellow fever vaccination. CDR3 coding DNA: TGCAGTTTGCAGGTGAACACCGGGGAGCTGTTTTTT. Translation: CSLQVNTGELFF.